This TCR beta chain was captured in a study of a mutant IDH1 vaccine in newly diagnosed glioma. About the study: Either 4-6 weeks after radiotherapy alone or alongside temozolomide, vaccination was begun. Previous treatment comprised radiotherapy, temozolomide, or both, mostly both. Whole-study results and caveats: Evidence of vaccine-induced immune responses was documented in 80% to 95% of patients. Alterations occurring in top peripheral T cell clonotypes seemed unrelated to pseudoprogression.

Described time point: week 5, during vaccination. What each vaccine dose contained was 300 ug of mutant IDH1 20-mer peptide, accompanied by topical imiquimod. The repertoire was sequenced with immunoSEQ multiplex PCR; TCRdb's copy has only in-frame clones and lacks some. The table has approximately 80,000 clones, roughly 90% seen once; the top ten hold approximately 0.6%. Note on this clone: Its target is unknown.

The junction had 8 bases not matched to a gene; V was cut back by 6 bases and J by 10 bases. The CDR3 covers 15 residues. Germline V gene data show CDR1 as KGHSH and CDR2 as LQKENI. The origin of this receptor is a woman between 45 and 60 years old with glioma. Source: PBMCs, taken from a glioma patient whose treatment included an IDH1 peptide vaccine. The chain carries TRBV18 and TRBJ2-1; 14 nucleotides agree with TRBD2. CDR3 protein: CASSPGLAGVGEQFF. As DNA, the CDR3 is TGTGCCAGCTCGCCGGGACTAGCGGGAGTCGGCGAGCAGTTCTTC.